A single sample gave rise to the 4 T cell receptor beta chains below, sequenced in a study of Graves' ophthalmopathy and Graves' hyperthyroidism. TCR beta CDR3 amplification used RNA transcripts. HTBI primers were used in a first-round RT-PCR, which preceded a second-round multiplex PCR. One entry per CDR3 protein results from TCRdb running MiXCR on the multiplex PCR reads. The sample records around 400,000 distinct CDR3 sequences, around 20% being singletons. The sequencing input was peripheral blood. The receptor source for this set is a woman aged 18-30 years with Graves' ophthalmopathy.

Ten or more counts support this clonotype. The chain combines TRBV6-4 with TRBJ1-1; 7 bases are a match to TRBD1. Losses at the gene ends were 1 base for V and 11 bases for J; bases not matched to a gene: 13. The CDR3 contains 15 residues. Germline CDR1 MRHNA, CDR2 SNTAGT. As DNA, the CDR3 is TGTGCCAGCAGTGACTTGATGACAGGGAGCTTACCGGCTTTCTTT. It yields the protein CASSDLMTGSLPAFF.

This clonotype was seen at least ten times. This rearrangement joins TRBV18 to TRBJ1-6, with 8 bases lining up with TRBD1. V lost 3 bases and J lost 7; bases outside the gene matches: 5. The CDR3 loop spans 15 amino acids. Germline V lookup: CDR1 KGHSH, CDR2 LQKENI. The CDR3 bases are TGTGCCAGCTCACCGACAGGGGCTAGGAATTCACCCCTCCACTTT. It is translated as CASSPTGARNSPLHF.

This clonotype was seen many times. The chain recombines TRBV28 with TRBJ1-5; 9 bases map to TRBD1. CDR1 MDHEN and CDR2 SYDVKM come from the germline V gene. The CDR3 runs to 15 residues. Trimming at V came to 3 bases and at J to 6 bases, leaving 6 bases not matched to a gene. CDR3 nucleotide sequence: TGTGCCAGCAGTTTTTTTCGACAGGGGGTTCAGCCCCAGCATTTT. Translated, it gives CASSFFRQGVQPQHF.

This sequence joins TRBV20-1 and TRBJ2-7; no firm D call. CDR3 size: 12 residues. Germline V CDR1 and CDR2: DFQATT, SNEGSKA (reference sequence). The V and J ends lost 6 bases and 2 bases respectively, with 11 bases between them. The CDR3 spells CSAVGLTYEQYF. The CDR3 region has the DNA TGCAGTGCGGTCGGCCTAACCTACGAGCAGTACTTC.